This T cell receptor (beta chain) was identified in a study of blood T cell repertoires in COVID-19. The CDR3 loop spans 18 amino acids. Germline CDR1 is SGHTA and CDR2 is FQGNSA. V was pared by 3 bases and J by 0 bases, with 10 bases of the junction left unmatched. Original data processing: From reference gene primer amplification, estimates of nucleated cell counts were derived. Method: immunoSEQ multiplex PCR; TCRdb's copy keeps in-frame clones and lacks some. From that table come the V and J calls and clone size; the DNA was used to work out D and trimming. Here the sample spans about 92,000 clones, about 83% being singletons.

What was sequenced was peripheral blood. The chain couples TRBV7-2 to TRBJ1-3, with TRBD1 identical over 8 bases. The TCR comes from a woman aged 60-75 years with COVID-19, enrolled during active disease. Here the CDR3 DNA reads TGTGCCAGCAGCTTTGCTGGGACAGGCCTTAGCTCTGGAAACACCATATATTTT. As protein: CASSFAGTGLSSGNTIYF.